Listed here are 30 T cell receptor beta chains from one sample, sequenced in a study of early T cells in non-severe SARS-CoV-2 infection. TCRdb reprocessed the 5' RACE reads with MiXCR, giving one entry per CDR3 protein. Among tens of thousands of distinct CDR3 sequences, 2.9% were seen once, and the ten largest hold 0.72%. Sequenced material: whole blood. These receptors originate from an adult who was a healthcare worker with PCR-confirmed SARS-CoV-2 infection or an uninfected control (not recorded which).

At least ten counts were recorded for this clonotype. The chain employs TRBV5-6 and TRBJ1-1; 9 bases match TRBD1. The trim removed 4 bases at V and 0 bases at J, leaving 10 bases unmatched. The CDR3 is 17 residues long. Germline V gene data show CDR1 as SGHDT and CDR2 as YYEEEE. CDR3 DNA: TGTGCCAGCAGCCCCTCCTGGACAGGGGTCATGAACACTGAAGCTTTCTTT. Its translation: CASSPSWTGVMNTEAFF.

Ten or more counts support this clonotype. J is TRBJ2-1 and V is TRBV6-5; 11 nucleotides line up with TRBD1. V trimming: 2 bases; J trimming: 2 bases; junction bases outside the gene matches: 2. The CDR3 loop spans 16 amino acids. Germline loops: CDR1 MNHEY, CDR2 SVGAGI. CDR3 in amino acids: CASSYGGQGAYNEQFF. For the CDR3, the DNA is TGTGCCAGCAGTTACGGGGGACAGGGGGCCTACAATGAGCAGTTCTTC.

In its sample, this clonotype was seen many times. The V gene is TRBV14, the J gene TRBJ1-1; no clear D gene. Trimming took 8 bases from V and 1 from J, leaving 11 bases between them. The CDR3 spans 13 residues. Looked up from germline, CDR1 is SGHDN and CDR2 is FVKESK. As DNA, the CDR3 is TGTGCCAGCTCTGCGCACGAGAACACTGAAGCTTTCTTT. This gives the protein CASSAHENTEAFF.

This clonotype is labeled medium-sized (0.01 to 0.1%). The chain combines TRBV12-3 or TRBV12-4 with TRBJ1-2; TRBD1 aligns across 9 bases. The V gene end was trimmed by 4 bases and the J gene end by 8 bases; junction bases not matched to a gene: 11. CDR3 length: 15 amino acids. The chain's CDR3 is CASSYKAGTGHGYTF. The DNA for the CDR3 is TGTGCCAGCAGTTATAAAGCCGGGACAGGGCACGGCTACACCTTC.

The rearrangement links TRBV28 to TRBJ2-7; D is possibly TRBD1 (5 bases). The V end was cut by 6 bases, the J end by 3 bases, with 12 bases between. The CDR3 runs to 13 residues. Per germline, CDR1 MDHEN and CDR2 SYDVKM. CDR3 coding DNA: TGTGCCAGCAGAGGGGTGGGAAACTACGAGCAGTACGTC. This sequence encodes CASRGVGNYEQYV.

The sample holds many counts of this clonotype. The genes are TRBV29-1 and TRBJ2-2, with D unclear. Germline lookup yields CDR1 SQVTM and CDR2 ANQGSEA. The CDR3 length is 15 residues. Trimming stripped 0 bases from V and 4 bases from J, with 12 bases between. Here the CDR3 DNA reads TGCAGCGTTGAAGATTTACATTCCGGCACCGGGGAGCTGTTTTTT. Its translation is CSVEDLHSGTGELFF.

In this sample, this clonotype turned up many times. The rearrangement joins TRBV6-5 to TRBJ2-7; D possibly matches TRBD1 or TRBD2 (6 bases each). CDR1 MNHEY and CDR2 SVGAGI come from the germline V gene. V was clipped by 4 bases and J by 1 base, with 14 bases between them. The CDR3 consists of 15 residues. CDR3 region: CASSSLGGGSYEQYV. CDR3 DNA sequence: TGTGCCAGCAGTTCCTTAGGAGGGGGATCCTACGAGCAGTACGTC.

This clonotype was observed at least ten times. The V gene is TRBV9, the J gene TRBJ2-3, with D hard to call. This CDR3 has 16 amino acids. V was cut by 0 bases and J by 2 bases, with 13 bases left in between. Germline V lookup: CDR1 SGDLS, CDR2 YYNGEE. CDR3 region: CASSVGAGFYTDTQYF. The CDR3 coding sequence is TGTGCCAGCAGCGTAGGAGCAGGATTCTACACAGATACGCAGTATTTT.

Ten or more counts support this clonotype. The chain recombines TRBV12-3 or TRBV12-4 with TRBJ2-1; tentatively, D is TRBD1 (6 bases). V dropped 6 bases and J dropped 9 bases, with 15 bases sitting between them. This CDR3 comprises 13 residues. CDR3 in DNA: TGTGCCAGCAGCCTAAAACAGGGAACTGAGCAGTTCTTC. The encoded protein is CASSLKQGTEQFF.

This clonotype has at least ten counts. The chain couples TRBV30 to TRBJ2-1, with no clear D. Germline V CDR1 and CDR2: GTSNPN, SVGIG (reference sequence). Trimming shortened V by 3 bases and J by 1 base, and 13 bases separated the two germline ends. The CDR3 consists of 15 residues. DNA for the CDR3: TGTGCCTGGAGAGACACCCAGACTTCCTACAATGAGCAGTTCTTC. It translates to CAWRDTQTSYNEQFF.

Ten or more counts support this clonotype. The V gene is TRBV5-1, the J gene TRBJ1-4; D perhaps matches TRBD1 (5 bases). Per germline, CDR1 SGHRS and CDR2 YFSETQ. V gave up 4 bases and J gave up 3 bases, with 19 bases separating them. The CDR3 totals 17 residues. The CDR3 spells CASSPGLVGRANEKLFF. In DNA, the CDR3 is TGCGCCAGCAGCCCAGGGCTCGTGGGCAGGGCTAATGAAAAACTGTTTTTT.

Many counts were recorded for this clonotype. V and J are TRBV18 and TRBJ1-2; 7 positions match TRBD1. The germline V gene encodes CDR1 KGHSH and CDR2 LQKENI. The CDR3 totals 15 residues. J was trimmed by 4 bases and V by 1 base; bases with no gene match: 6. CDR3 in amino acids: CASSPRDSVSYGYTF. CDR3 nucleotide sequence: TGTGCCAGCTCACCACGGGACAGTGTCTCCTATGGCTACACCTTC.

In its sample, this clonotype ranks as medium-sized. The chain joins TRBV19 to TRBJ1-2; D unclear. Germline loops: CDR1 LNHDA, CDR2 SQIVND (reference sequence). The V and J ends lost 4 bases and 3 bases respectively, with 12 bases between them. There are 14 residues in the CDR3. The CDR3 region has the DNA TGTGCCAGTAGTAATATGTTGGTGGACTATGGCTACACCTTC. Its translation: CASSNMLVDYGYTF.

There are many counts of this clonotype. V is TRBV9 and J is TRBJ2-1, with D uncertain. In germline, CDR1 is SGDLS, CDR2 YYNGEE. The V end was cut by 1 base, the J end by 7 bases, with 6 bases between. This CDR3 is built from 12 residues. The CDR3 DNA is TGTGCCAGCAGCGTAAGAGTGAATGAGCAGTTCTTC. Protein sequence: CASSVRVNEQFF.

This clonotype was seen many times. The CDR3 sequence is CASSTGSKQETQYF. The CDR3 DNA sequence: TGTGCCAGCTCAACAGGGAGTAAGCAAGAGACCCAGTACTTC. The genes are TRBV18 and TRBJ2-5; D perhaps matches TRBD1 (6 bases). The CDR3 totals 14 residues. CDR1 and CDR2 (germline): KGHSH, LQKENI. V was pared by 5 bases and J by 2 bases, with 12 bases between.

The chain links TRBV6-5 to TRBJ1-4, with D perhaps TRBD1 (5 bases). V was cut by 4 bases and J by 7 bases, with 7 bases left in between. The CDR3 spans 12 residues. CDR1 MNHEY and CDR2 SVGAGI come from the germline V gene. CDR3 nucleotides: TGTGCCAGCAGTTTCACAGGTGAAAAACTGTTTTTT. As protein: CASSFTGEKLFF.

There are many counts of this clonotype. In nucleotides, the CDR3 is TGTGCCACCAGCAGAGATTGGCCAAGAAATTACGAGCAGTACGTC. This encodes CATSRDWPRNYEQYV. This chain links TRBV15 with TRBJ2-7; no clear D gene. This CDR3 spans 15 amino acids. Germline CDR1 and CDR2: LNHNV and YYDKDF (reference sequence). V was trimmed by 0 bases and J by 4 bases, leaving 13 bases between them.

At least ten counts were recorded for this clonotype. J is TRBJ2-3 and V is TRBV10-2; D not resolved. Germline CDR1 reads WSHSY; CDR2 reads SAAADI. Trimming removed 2 bases at V and 2 bases at J, with 17 bases between. This CDR3 is 17 amino acids long. CDR3 coding DNA: TGCGCCAGCAGTGAGGACTCCCCACACGGCTTCACAGATACGCAGTATTTT. Protein sequence: CASSEDSPHGFTDTQYF.

As regards this clonotype: Being one base from a much bigger clone, this may be a read error. V is TRBV12-3 or TRBV12-4 and J is TRBJ2-2; 9 positions match TRBD2. The CDR3 runs 16 residues. CDR3 nucleotide sequence: TGTGCCAGCTGGGCTAGCGGGAAAACGAACACCGGGGAGCCGTTTTTT. Amino acid sequence: CASWASGKTNTGEPFF.

By sample share, this clonotype is medium-sized. The CDR3, as DNA: TGTGCCAGCAGCGATACTCAATACAATGAGCAGTTCTTC. This translates into CASSDTQYNEQFF. V and J are TRBV3-1 and TRBJ2-1; no firm D call. V was pared by 5 bases and J by 4 bases, with 9 bases between. The CDR3 has 13 residues. The germline CDR1 and CDR2 sequences are LGHDT and YNNKEL (reference sequence).

This clonotype appeared many times. The rearrangement joins TRBV20-1 to TRBJ1-5; 10 bases map to TRBD1. CDR3 length: 18 residues. Losses at the gene ends were 4 bases for V and 5 bases for J; bases not matched to a gene: 17. The germline gives CDR1 DFQATT, CDR2 SNEGSKA (reference sequence). CDR3 region: CSAIEGDRGTGWDQPQHF. CDR3 nucleotide sequence: TGCAGTGCTATAGAGGGGGACAGGGGAACGGGTTGGGATCAGCCCCAGCATTTT.

This clonotype was detected ten times or more. The chain carries TRBV4-2 and TRBJ2-5; a weak D match, TRBD1 (6 bases). Germline loops: CDR1 LGHNA, CDR2 YNFKEQ. The CDR3 length is 15 residues. The germline V and J ends were trimmed by 5 bases and 1 base, with 14 bases remaining between them. CDR3: CASSKGEQGQETQYF. The CDR3 region has the DNA TGTGCCAGCAGCAAAGGGGAACAGGGCCAAGAGACCCAGTACTTC.

This clonotype was found many times. This chain links TRBV11-2 with TRBJ2-6; 7 positions agree with TRBD1. The J segment lost 0 bases and the V segment lost 9 bases, leaving 8 bases of the junction unmatched. The CDR3 is 16 amino acids. The germline V gene has CDR1 SGHAT and CDR2 FQNNGV. The CDR3 nucleotides read TGTGCCAGTGCGGACAGGTCTCCCTCTGGGGCCAACGTCCTGACTTTC. Protein: CASADRSPSGANVLTF.

This clonotype was counted only a few times. Since a much larger clone is just one base distant, this may be a read error. The rearrangement links TRBV5-6 to TRBJ1-1; no clear D. Germline-derived CDR1 and CDR2 are SGHDT and YYEEEE. The CDR3 runs 12 residues. The CDR3 region has the DNA TGTGCCGGCAGCTTGGGAGGGACTGAAGCTTTCTTT. Protein: CAGSLGGTEAFF. Variable domain in full (rest from reference TRBV5-6 and TRBJ1-1): DAGVTQSPTHLIKTRGQQVTLRCSPKSGHDTVSWYQQALGQGPQFIFQYYEEEERQRGNFPDRFSGHQFPNYSSELNVNALLLGDSALYLCAGSLGGTEAFFGQGTRLTVV.

This clonotype appeared many times. The chain uses TRBV5-1 and TRBJ2-7, with D possibly matching TRBD1 (6 bases). The germline CDR1 and CDR2 sequences are SGHRS and YFSETQ. V was trimmed by 0 bases and J by 5 bases, leaving 9 bases between them. The CDR3 is 13 residues long. The CDR3 bases are TGCGCCAGCAGCTTGGTGCCAGGGGACGAGCAGTACGTC. Translation: CASSLVPGDEQYV.

This clonotype came up many times. The gene calls are TRBV11-3 and TRBJ2-5, with D possibly TRBD2 on 6 matching bases. V lost 1 base, J lost 5 bases, and 14 bases lay in between. This CDR3 has 15 amino acids. The germline V gene encodes CDR1 SGHNT and CDR2 YENEEA. The CDR3 loop is CASSLGSRREETQYF. The CDR3 nucleotides are TGTGCCAGCAGCTTAGGTTCCAGACGGGAGGAGACCCAGTACTTC.

This clonotype came up many times. The genes are TRBV5-6 and TRBJ1-3, with D hard to call. This CDR3 spans 15 amino acids. Germline CDR1 reads SGHDT; CDR2 reads YYEEEE. The ends were cut back, 2 bases at V and 1 base at J, with 10 bases in the middle. The CDR3 DNA reads as TGTGCCAGCAGCTTTCTTTCGGTATCTGGAAACACCATATATTTT. Its protein product is CASSFLSVSGNTIYF.

This clonotype showed up many times. The CDR3 DNA sequence: TGCAGTGCTAGAGATCGTTGGCAGGGTGGGCAGCCCCAGCATTTT. Residues: CSARDRWQGGQPQHF. V and J are TRBV20-1 and TRBJ1-5, with D tentatively TRBD1 (5 bases). CDR3 size: 15 residues. V dropped 0 bases and J dropped 7 bases, with 16 bases sitting between them. Germline V gives CDR1 DFQATT, CDR2 SNEGSKA (reference sequence).

This clonotype came up many times. The CDR3 loop is CASSFGNSNQPQHF. As DNA, the CDR3 is TGTGCCAGCAGCTTCGGGAATAGCAATCAGCCCCAGCATTTT. The chain combines TRBV7-9 with TRBJ1-5; D not certain. Trimming removed 3 bases from V and 0 bases from J, with 6 bases in between. Germline V gene sequence: CDR1 SEHNR, CDR2 FQNEAQ (reference sequence). The CDR3 spans 14 residues.

This clonotype was picked up many times. The J gene is TRBJ2-5, the V gene TRBV7-9, with no clear D. The CDR3 covers 14 residues. CDR1 is SEHNR, CDR2 FQNEAQ, per germline (reference sequence). Trimming left V 5 bases short and J 5 bases short, with 15 bases between. The CDR3 is CASSPRAARETQYF. CDR3 sequence (DNA): TGTGCCAGCAGCCCCCGGGCAGCCAGGGAGACCCAGTACTTC.